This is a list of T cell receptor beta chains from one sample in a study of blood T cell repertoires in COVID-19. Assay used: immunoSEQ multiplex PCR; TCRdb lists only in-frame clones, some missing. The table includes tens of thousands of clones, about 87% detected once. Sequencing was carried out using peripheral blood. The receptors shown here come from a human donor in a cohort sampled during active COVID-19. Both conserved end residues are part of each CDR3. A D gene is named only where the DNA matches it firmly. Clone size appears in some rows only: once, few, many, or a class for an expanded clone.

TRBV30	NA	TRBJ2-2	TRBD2	CAWGDYYTGELFF	TGTGCCTGGGGGGACTATTACACCGGGGAGCTGTTTTTT
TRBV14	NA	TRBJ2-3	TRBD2	CASSHGSGSAHTQYF	TGTGCCAGCAGCCATGGTAGCGGGAGCGCGCATACGCAGTATTTT
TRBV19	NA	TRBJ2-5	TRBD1	CASSPGGIPAQETQYF	TGTGCCAGTAGTCCAGGGGGCATTCCGGCCCAAGAGACCCAGTACTTC
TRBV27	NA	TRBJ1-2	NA	CASSLQGRGGYTF	TGTGCCAGCAGTTTACAGGGGAGGGGCGGCTACACCTTC
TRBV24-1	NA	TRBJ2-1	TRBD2	CATSDSTGLARYINEQFF	TGTGCCACCAGTGATTCCACGGGACTAGCGCGTTACATCAATGAGCAGTTCTTC
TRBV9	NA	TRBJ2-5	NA	CASSSRGGLVETQYF	TGTGCCAGCAGCTCTCGCGGAGGGCTGGTGGAGACCCAGTACTTC
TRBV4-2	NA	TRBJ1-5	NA	CASSQADSITYSNQPQHF	TGTGCCAGCAGCCAGGCTGACAGTATTACCTATAGCAATCAGCCCCAGCATTTT
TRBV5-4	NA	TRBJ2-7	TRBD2	CASSSREGQSYEQYF	TGTGCCAGCAGCTCTCGGGAGGGGCAGTCCTACGAGCAGTACTTC
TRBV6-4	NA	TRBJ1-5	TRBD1	CASSDSGTEQSAQHF	TGTGCCAGCAGTGACTCCGGGACAGAGCAATCAGCCCAGCATTTT
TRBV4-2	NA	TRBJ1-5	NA	CASSQADRGDSNQPQHF	TGTGCCAGCAGCCAAGCCGACCGGGGGGACAGCAATCAGCCCCAGCATTTT
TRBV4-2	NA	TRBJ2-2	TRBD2	CASSQDPGLAGGGTGELFF	TGTGCCAGCAGCCAAGATCCGGGTCTAGCGGGAGGTGGCACCGGGGAGCTGTTTTTT
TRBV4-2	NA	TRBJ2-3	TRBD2	CASSQALIAGPAASDTQYF	TGTGCCAGCAGCCAAGCTCTAATAGCGGGGCCGGCCGCGTCAGATACGCAGTATTTT
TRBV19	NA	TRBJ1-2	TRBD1	CASSPGQGLIGYTF	TGTGCCAGTAGTCCAGGACAGGGGTTAATCGGCTACACCTTC
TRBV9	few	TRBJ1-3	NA	CASSVETGSGNTIYF	TGTGCCAGCAGCGTTGAGACTGGCTCTGGAAACACCATATATTTT
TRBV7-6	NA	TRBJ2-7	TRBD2	CASSPGGYSYEQYF	TGTGCCAGCAGCCCGGGGGGTTACTCCTACGAGCAGTACTTC
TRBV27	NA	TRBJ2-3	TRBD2	CASRVLAETDTQYF	TGTGCCAGCAGGGTGCTAGCGGAGACAGATACGCAGTATTTT
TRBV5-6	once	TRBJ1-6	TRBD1	CASSLAEGQGFSYNSPLHF	TGTGCCAGCAGCTTGGCGGAGGGACAGGGTTTTTCCTATAATTCACCCCTCCACTTT
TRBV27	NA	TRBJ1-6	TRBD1	CASSPLTGGNSPLHF	TGTGCCAGCAGTCCCCTGACAGGGGGGAATTCACCCCTCCACTTT
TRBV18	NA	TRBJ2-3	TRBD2	CASSPPGLAGADTQYF	TGTGCCAGCTCACCACCGGGACTAGCGGGGGCAGATACGCAGTATTTT
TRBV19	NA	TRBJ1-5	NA	CASSQAASNQPQHF	TGTGCCAGTAGTCAGGCAGCCAGCAATCAGCCCCAGCATTTT
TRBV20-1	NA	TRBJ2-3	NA	CSASTPSVWDTQYF	TGCAGTGCTAGTACTCCTAGTGTTTGGGATACGCAGTATTTT
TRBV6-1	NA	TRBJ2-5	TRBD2	CASSELAGGQETQYF	TGTGCCAGCAGTGAACTAGCGGGAGGGCAAGAGACCCAGTACTTC
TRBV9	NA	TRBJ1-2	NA	CASSVEGGYGYTF	TGTGCCAGCAGCGTAGAAGGGGGCTATGGCTACACCTTC
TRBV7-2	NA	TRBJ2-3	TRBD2	CASSLGRLAGGVDTQYF	TGTGCCAGCAGCTTAGGGAGACTAGCGGGAGGTGTAGATACGCAGTATTTT
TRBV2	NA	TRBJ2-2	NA	CASTGPHRELFF	TGTGCCAGCACTGGCCCCCACCGGGAGCTGTTTTTT
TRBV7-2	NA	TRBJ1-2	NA	CASSLSAGVVYGYTF	TGTGCCAGCAGCTTATCCGCAGGGGTTGTCTATGGCTACACCTTC
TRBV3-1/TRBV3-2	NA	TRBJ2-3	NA	CASSQRGTQYF	TGTGCCAGCAGCCAACGCGGTACGCAGTATTTT
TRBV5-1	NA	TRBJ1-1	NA	CASSEQNTEAFF	TGCGCCAGCTCCGAGCAAAACACTGAAGCTTTCTTT
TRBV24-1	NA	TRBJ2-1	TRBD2	CATAGEVYNEQFF	TGTGCCACCGCGGGGGAAGTCTACAATGAGCAGTTCTTC
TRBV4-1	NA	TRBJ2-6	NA	CASSQLAIDPGGGGANVLTF	TGCGCCAGCAGCCAACTAGCGATAGATCCTGGTGGCGGTGGGGCCAACGTCCTGACTTTC
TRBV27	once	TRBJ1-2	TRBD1	CASSLSQGGVYTF	TGTGCCAGCAGTTTGAGTCAGGGGGGAGTCTACACCTTC
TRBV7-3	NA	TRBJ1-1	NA	CACKTDPNTEAFF	TGTGCCTGCAAGACAGACCCGAACACTGAAGCTTTCTTT
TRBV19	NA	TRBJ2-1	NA	CASSMLAGGEQFF	TGTGCCAGTAGTATGTTAGCTGGCGGTGAGCAGTTCTTC
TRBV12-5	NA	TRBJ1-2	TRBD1	CASGLTGVDSGYTF	TGTGCTAGTGGACTCACAGGGGTGGACTCTGGCTACACCTTC
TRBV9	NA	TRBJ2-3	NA	CASSVGGSGSTQYF	TGTGCCAGCAGCGTAGGTGGTAGCGGTTCAACGCAGTATTTT
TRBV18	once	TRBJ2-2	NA	CASSQSTPTNTGELFF	TGTGCCAGCTCACAATCGACACCGACGAACACCGGGGAGCTGTTTTTT
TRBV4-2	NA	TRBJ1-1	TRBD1	CASSLEQGAPEAFF	TGTGCCAGCAGCCTCGAACAGGGGGCTCCTGAAGCTTTCTTT
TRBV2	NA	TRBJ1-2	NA	CASSKTEYYGYTF	TGTGCCAGCAGTAAGACAGAATACTATGGCTACACCTTC
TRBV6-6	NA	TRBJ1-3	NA	CASSYGNSGNTIYF	TGTGCCAGCAGTTACGGCAACTCTGGAAACACCATATATTTT
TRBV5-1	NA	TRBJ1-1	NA	CASSWTGTSKNTEAFF	TGCGCCAGCAGCTGGACCGGGACTTCCAAGAACACTGAAGCTTTCTTT
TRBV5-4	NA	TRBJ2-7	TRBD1	CASSLGTGGSSYEQYF	TGTGCCAGCAGCTTGGGTACAGGGGGTTCGTCCTACGAGCAGTACTTC
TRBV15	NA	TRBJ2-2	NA	CATSRDIAGTGELFF	TGTGCCACCAGCAGAGATATCGCAGGTACCGGGGAGCTGTTTTTT
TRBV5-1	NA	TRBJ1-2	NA	CASSLGSPNPGDGYTF	TGCGCCAGCAGCCTGGGGTCACCCAACCCGGGTGATGGCTACACCTTC
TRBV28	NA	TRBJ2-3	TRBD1	CASRRTGPDTQYF	TGTGCCAGCAGAAGGACAGGACCAGATACGCAGTATTTT
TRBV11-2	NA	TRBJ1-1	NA	CASSWGDQNTEAFF	TGTGCCAGCAGCTGGGGGGACCAGAACACTGAAGCTTTCTTT
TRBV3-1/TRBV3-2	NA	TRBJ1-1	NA	CASSPPRTASTEAFF	TGTGCCAGCAGCCCGCCACGGACAGCGAGCACTGAAGCTTTCTTT
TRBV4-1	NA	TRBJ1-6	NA	CASSPSAGQTNSPLHF	TGCGCCAGCAGCCCCTCCGCAGGCCAAACGAATTCACCCCTCCACTTT
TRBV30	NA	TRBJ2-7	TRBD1	CAWSAQGVIPYEQYF	TGTGCCTGGAGTGCTCAGGGGGTTATCCCCTACGAGCAGTACTTC
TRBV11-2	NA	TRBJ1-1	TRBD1	CASSSGQVYTNTEAFF	TGTGCCAGCAGCTCGGGACAGGTATATACGAACACTGAAGCTTTCTTT
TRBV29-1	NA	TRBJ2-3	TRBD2	CSTDPREGQDTQYF	TGCAGCACCGATCCACGGGAGGGCCAAGATACGCAGTATTTT
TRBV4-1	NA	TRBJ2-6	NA	CASTFDSGGANVLTF	TGCGCCAGCACCTTCGACAGTGGCGGGGCCAACGTCCTGACTTTC
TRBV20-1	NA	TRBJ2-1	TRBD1	CSASKGDRRNNEQFF	TGCAGTGCTAGTAAGGGGGACAGGAGGAACAATGAGCAGTTCTTC
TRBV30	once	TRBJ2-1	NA	CARESQSGYNEQFF	TGTGCCCGCGAATCCCAATCCGGTTACAATGAGCAGTTCTTC